This TCR beta chain was recovered during a study of blood T cell repertoires in COVID-19. Overall study: Nucleic acid was either cDNA or gDNA, and it came from T cells, B-cell-depleted T cells, or PBMCs.

The V end was cut by 8 bases, the J end by 4 bases, with 15 bases between. Germline V gene data show CDR1 as SGHAT and CDR2 as FQDESV (reference sequence). This CDR3 has 14 residues. As handled by the study authors: For nucleated cells, counts were estimated from reference gene primer amplification. Sequencing used immunoSEQ multiplex PCR; TCRdb keeps in-frame clones, though not all of them. Clone size and the V and J calls come from that table; the DNA yielded D and trimming. The table has tens of thousands of clones, 81% seen once. This TCR was recovered from a woman in her sixties or seventies with acute or convalescent COVID-19. This chain connects TRBV11-1 to TRBJ2-1, with D maybe TRBD2 (6 bases). The source material was peripheral blood. The CDR3 nucleotides read TGTGCCAGCCGCCCCGGCGGGACTTACAATGAGCAGTTCTTC. It yields the protein CASRPGGTYNEQFF.